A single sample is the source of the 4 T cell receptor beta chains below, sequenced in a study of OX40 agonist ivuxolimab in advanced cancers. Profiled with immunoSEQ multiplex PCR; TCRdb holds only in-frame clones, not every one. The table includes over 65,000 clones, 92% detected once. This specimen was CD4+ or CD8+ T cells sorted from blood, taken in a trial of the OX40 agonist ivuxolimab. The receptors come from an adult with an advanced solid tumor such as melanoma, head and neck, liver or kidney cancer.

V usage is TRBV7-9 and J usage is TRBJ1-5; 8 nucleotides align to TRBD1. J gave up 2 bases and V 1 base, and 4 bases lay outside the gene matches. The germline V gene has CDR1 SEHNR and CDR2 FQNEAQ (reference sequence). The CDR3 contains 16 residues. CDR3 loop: CASSLGTGFGNQPQHF. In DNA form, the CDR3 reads TGTGCCAGCAGCTTAGGGACAGGGTTCGGCAATCAGCCCCAGCATTTT. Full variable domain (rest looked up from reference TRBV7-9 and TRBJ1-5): DTGVSQNPRHKITKRGQNVTFRCDPISEHNRLYWYRQTLGQGPEFLTYFQNEAQLEKSRLLSDRFSAERPKGSFSTLEIQRTEQGDSAMYLCASSLGTGFGNQPQHFGDGTRLSIL.

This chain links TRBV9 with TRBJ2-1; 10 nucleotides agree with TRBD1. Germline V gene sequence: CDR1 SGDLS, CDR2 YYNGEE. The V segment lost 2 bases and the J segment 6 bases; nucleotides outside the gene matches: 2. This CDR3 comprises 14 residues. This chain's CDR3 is CASSVRDRGNEQFF. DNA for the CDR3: TGTGCCAGCAGCGTCCGGGACAGGGGCAATGAGCAGTTCTTC.

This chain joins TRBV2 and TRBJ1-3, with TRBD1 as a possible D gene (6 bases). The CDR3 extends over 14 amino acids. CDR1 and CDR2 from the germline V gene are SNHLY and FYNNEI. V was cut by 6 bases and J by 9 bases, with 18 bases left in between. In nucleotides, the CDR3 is TGTGCCAGCAGGGACAGTTTCCAAGATCGCACCATATATTTT. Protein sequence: CASRDSFQDRTIYF.

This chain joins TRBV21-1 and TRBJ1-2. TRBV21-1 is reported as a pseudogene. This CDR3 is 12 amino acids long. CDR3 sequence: CASSKGNYGYTF. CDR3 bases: TGTGCCAGCAGCAAAGGTAACTATGGCTACACCTTC.